The 31 T cell receptor beta chains below all came from one sample that was sequenced in a study of OX40 agonist ivuxolimab in advanced cancers. Method: immunoSEQ multiplex PCR; TCRdb's copy keeps in-frame clones and lacks some. Here the sample spans 35,000 to 55,000 clones, around 80% being singletons. Material: CD4+ or CD8+ T cells sorted from blood, obtained in a trial of the OX40 agonist ivuxolimab. The receptors stem from an adult with an advanced solid tumor such as melanoma, head and neck, liver or kidney cancer.

This clone was counted between two and nine times. This chain joins TRBV5-1 and TRBJ2-3, with D uncertain. The germline gives CDR1 SGHRS, CDR2 YFSETQ. Trimming took 6 bases from V and 2 from J, leaving 4 bases between them. This CDR3 region has 11 residues. The CDR3 DNA reads as TGCGCCAGCACCAACACAGATACGCAGTATTTT. It specifies CASTNTDTQYF. Full variable domain (remainder filled in from reference TRBV5-1 and TRBJ2-3): KAGVTQTPRYLIKTRGQQVTLSCSPISGHRSVSWYQQTPGQGLQFLFEYFSETQRNKGNFPGRFSGRQFSNSRSEMNVSTLELGDSALYLCASTNTDTQYFGPGTRLTVL.

The chain links TRBV2 to TRBJ2-1, with 9 bases aligning to TRBD1. Germline V lookup: CDR1 SNHLY, CDR2 FYNNEI. The trim removed 4 bases at V and 9 bases at J, leaving 7 bases unmatched. The CDR3 contains 14 residues. CDR3 residues: CASSGTGEVGEQFF. CDR3 in DNA: TGTGCCAGCAGTGGGACAGGGGAGGTAGGTGAGCAGTTCTTC.

V usage is TRBV9 and J usage is TRBJ2-3; 8 nucleotides agree with TRBD2. This CDR3 contains 17 residues. CDR1 is SGDLS, CDR2 YYNGEE, per germline. V dropped 0 bases and J dropped 4; count of bases not matched to a gene: 10. Here the CDR3 reads CASSVVGGRTVADTQYF. CDR3 DNA sequence: TGTGCCAGCAGCGTAGTCGGCGGGAGGACTGTCGCAGATACGCAGTATTTT.

J is TRBJ1-4 and V is TRBV28; 9 positions match TRBD1. The V and J ends lost 5 bases and 8 bases, in that order; junction bases with no gene match: 3. The germline V gene encodes CDR1 MDHEN and CDR2 SYDVKM. This CDR3 comprises 13 residues. The CDR3 spells CASSTGTGEKLFF. CDR3 in DNA: TGTGCCAGCAGTACCGGGACAGGGGAAAAACTGTTTTTT.

V gene TRBV6-6 combines with J gene TRBJ2-1, with a possible D match to TRBD2 (6 bases). Trimming shortened V by 7 bases and J by 9 bases, and 10 bases separated the two germline ends. CDR1 is MNHNY and CDR2 is SVGAGI in the germline V gene (reference sequence). The CDR3 contains 11 residues. The CDR3 sequence: CASTPGGEQFF. Written as DNA, the CDR3 is TGTGCCAGCACACCCGGGGGTGAGCAGTTCTTC.

This sequence joins TRBV4-1 and TRBJ2-4, with a tentative D call TRBD2 (6 bases). CDR1 is MGHRA and CDR2 is YSYEKL in the germline V gene. V was cut by 1 base and J by 8 bases, with 18 bases left in between. This CDR3 comprises 16 residues. The CDR3 protein is CASSQVKAGPGDIQYF. CDR3 in DNA: TGCGCCAGCAGCCAAGTAAAGGCGGGGCCGGGGGACATTCAGTACTTC.

The chain combines TRBV5-1 with TRBJ2-7; TRBD1 matches at 8 bases. Germline values: CDR1 SGHRS, CDR2 YFSETQ. V dropped 2 bases and J dropped 3; count of bases not matched to a gene: 7. The CDR3 runs 15 residues. This chain's CDR3 is CASSLGTGNFYEQYF. CDR3 nucleotides: TGCGCCAGCAGCTTAGGGACAGGAAACTTCTACGAGCAGTACTTC.

The genes are TRBV27 and TRBJ2-1; unclear D gene. In germline, CDR1 is MNHEY, CDR2 SMNVEV (reference sequence). The V gene lost 2 bases and the J gene lost 6 bases, with 11 bases spanning the gap. The CDR3 is 14 residues long. CDR3 in amino acids: CASSLGDVVNEQFF. The CDR3 coding sequence is TGTGCCAGCAGTTTAGGAGATGTCGTCAATGAGCAGTTCTTC.

This clone is medium-sized within its sample. The chain joins TRBV30 to TRBJ2-4; 8 positions match TRBD1. Trimming removed 5 bases from V and 5 bases from J; junction bases left unmatched: 8. Germline assignment: CDR1 GTSNPN and CDR2 SVGIG (reference sequence). The CDR3 runs 14 residues. CDR3 in DNA: TGTGCCTGGTCTCTACGGGGACAGGAAAACATTCAGTACTTC. It encodes CAWSLRGQENIQYF.

The rearrangement uses TRBV11-2 and TRBJ1-1, with D tentatively TRBD1 (5 bases). With 1 base removed from V and 3 bases from J, the gap between germline ends came to 9 bases. There are 14 residues in the CDR3. Germline CDR1 SGHAT, CDR2 FQNNGV. CDR3 DNA: TGTGCCAGCAGCTTAGGAGGGGCGTACACTGAAGCTTTCTTT. This translates into CASSLGGAYTEAFF.

The rearrangement uses TRBV9 and TRBJ2-7; perhaps TRBD2 as D (6 bases). Germline V gene data show CDR1 as SGDLS and CDR2 as YYNGEE. The length of the CDR3 is 14 residues. V lost 5 bases and J 0 bases, leaving 12 bases between the germline ends. This CDR3 reads CASSAGSRSYEQYF. The CDR3 DNA sequence: TGTGCCAGCAGTGCCGGGAGCCGCTCCTACGAGCAGTACTTC.

The chain links TRBV5-1 to TRBJ2-1; D is perhaps TRBD1 or TRBD2 (5 bases each). Germline values: CDR1 SGHRS, CDR2 YFSETQ. V dropped 2 bases and J dropped 5 bases, with 14 bases sitting between them. The CDR3 length is 15 residues. CDR3 in amino acids: CASSLGTNRNNEQFF. For the CDR3, the DNA is TGCGCCAGCAGCTTAGGGACGAATAGAAACAATGAGCAGTTCTTC. Supplemented by reference TRBV5-1 and TRBJ2-1, the full variable domain reads KAGVTQTPRYLIKTRGQQVTLSCSPISGHRSVSWYQQTPGQGLQFLFEYFSETQRNKGNFPGRFSGRQFSNSRSEMNVSTLELGDSALYLCASSLGTNRNNEQFFGPGTRLTVL.

This clone was found a few times. This chain links TRBV19 with TRBJ1-2; TRBD1 agrees at 7 bases. Germline V gene lookup returns CDR1 LNHDA and CDR2 SQIVND (reference sequence). The CDR3 has 13 amino acids. The ends lost 7 bases at V and 4 bases at J; junction bases unmatched: 6. Here the CDR3 DNA reads TGTGCCAGTAACCGGAGGGACAGCTATGGCTACACCTTC. It specifies CASNRRDSYGYTF.

This chain connects TRBV30 to TRBJ1-2; D not resolved. The germline V gene has CDR1 GTSNPN and CDR2 SVGIG (reference sequence). V lost 0 bases and J 6 bases, leaving 11 bases between the germline ends. CDR3 length: 13 amino acids. CDR3 sequence (DNA): TGTGCCTGGAGTGTTGAGCGAAGCCATGGCTACACCTTC. Residues: CAWSVERSHGYTF.

The chain carries TRBV13 and TRBJ2-1; D not certain. Germline V CDR1 and CDR2: PRHDT, FYEKMQ (reference sequence). The CDR3 extends over 15 amino acids. V lost 5 bases to trimming and J lost 8 bases, with 19 bases between them. CDR3 in DNA: TGTGCCAGCAGCACCAGGACCCCCGGCGGTGATGAGCAGTTCTTC. It yields the protein CASSTRTPGGDEQFF. The whole variable domain, remainder taken from reference TRBV13 and TRBJ2-1, is AAGVIQSPRHLIKEKRETATLKCYPIPRHDTVYWYQQGPGQDPQFLISFYEKMQSDKGSIPDRFSAQQFSDYHSELNMSSLELGDSALYFCASSTRTPGGDEQFFGPGTRLTVL.

The chain recombines TRBV6-1 with TRBJ2-1; 8 bases align to TRBD2. Germline CDR1 is MNHNS and CDR2 is SASEGT. This CDR3 is 16 amino acids long. With 4 bases clipped from V and 7 bases from J, the junction kept 12 bases outside the gene matches. The CDR3 bases are TGTGCCAGCAGTGCTCCCCGGGCGGGAGGTGAAAATGAGCAGTTCTTC. It encodes CASSAPRAGGENEQFF.

The chain employs TRBV5-5 and TRBJ2-7, with TRBD2 identical over 8 bases. CDR3 length: 17 residues. After removal of 2 bases from V and 4 bases from J, the junction contained 14 bases not matched to a gene. The germline CDR1 and CDR2 sequences are SGHKS and YYEKEE (reference sequence). The CDR3 region is CASSLMIAGRSPYEQYF. The CDR3 nucleotides read TGTGCCAGCAGCTTAATGATAGCGGGACGTTCCCCATACGAGCAGTACTTC. Full variable domain (remainder filled in from reference TRBV5-5 and TRBJ2-7): DAGVTQSPTHLIKTRGQQVTLRCSPISGHKSVSWYQQVLGQGPQFIFQYYEKEERGRGNFPDRFSARQFPNYSSELNVNALLLGDSALYLCASSLMIAGRSPYEQYFGPGTRLTVT.

The chain recombines TRBV4-2 with TRBJ1-2; unclear D gene. This CDR3 contains 15 residues. Trimming took off 5 bases at V and 8 bases at J, with 21 bases between the two ends. Germline V gives CDR1 LGHNA, CDR2 YNFKEQ. DNA for the CDR3: TGTGCCAGCAGCTTGGTGGTACCGCCTGCGGAGGGCTACACCTTC. Translation gives CASSLVVPPAEGYTF.

V and J are TRBV4-2 and TRBJ2-5, with TRBD2 matching 11 bases. Germline CDR1 LGHNA, CDR2 YNFKEQ. The CDR3 runs 18 residues. Germline trimming cut 4 bases from V and 0 bases from J; bases unmatched to any gene: 10. CDR3 DNA: TGTGCCAGCAGCCCCGGGGCTAGCGGGAGGTTTGACCAAGAGACCCAGTACTTC. This encodes CASSPGASGRFDQETQYF.

The chain employs TRBV30 and TRBJ2-5; tentatively, D is TRBD1 (6 bases). The J call may be incorrect, as the DNA end agrees better with TRBJ2-7. This CDR3 is built from 14 residues. Per the germline V gene, CDR1 is GTSNPN and CDR2 is SVGIG (reference sequence). This CDR3 is CAYTGTQHAYEQYF. CDR3 bases: TGTGCCTATACAGGGACCCAGCACGCCTACGAGCAGTACTTC.

This clone was recorded only once. The chain has TRBV9 and TRBJ2-7; 11 nucleotides align to TRBD1. V lost 10 bases and J lost 5; bases outside the gene matches: 5. From germline, CDR1 is SGDLS and CDR2 YYNGEE. The CDR3 loop spans 12 amino acids. DNA of the CDR3: TGTGCCTCGTCGGGACAGGGGGACGAGCAGTACTTC. Translated, it gives CASSGQGDEQYF.

The V call is TRBV6-1, the J call TRBJ2-3; possibly TRBD2 for D (6 bases). Germline CDR1 and CDR2: MNHNS and SASEGT. The CDR3 is made up of 13 amino acids. CDR3 sequence reads: CGVGGFGTDTQYF. CDR3 nucleotide sequence: TGTGGGGTGGGAGGATTCGGGACAGATACGCAGTATTTT.

This chain uses TRBV29-1 with TRBJ2-1, with 9 bases matching TRBD1. Germline CDR1 is SQVTM and CDR2 is ANQGSEA. The CDR3 runs to 18 residues. Trimming removed 6 bases from V and 6 bases from J; junction bases left unmatched: 21. CDR3: CSVDAWTGDLIGGNEQFF. In DNA, the CDR3 is TGCAGCGTCGACGCCTGGACAGGGGACTTAATCGGTGGCAATGAGCAGTTCTTC.

The chain combines TRBV2 with TRBJ1-1; the D is unclear. Germline V gene data show CDR1 as SNHLY and CDR2 as FYNNEI. The V gene lost 7 bases and the J gene lost 3 bases, with 6 bases spanning the gap. CDR3 length: 11 residues. CDR3 DNA: TGTGCCAGCACCCGGTACACTGAAGCTTTCTTT. Translating gives CASTRYTEAFF.

The V and J genes are TRBV11-2 and TRBJ2-2; D may match TRBD1 or TRBD2 (6 bases each). The V and J ends lost 5 bases and 4 bases respectively, with 17 bases between them. Germline assignment: CDR1 SGHAT and CDR2 FQNNGV. CDR3 length: 16 amino acids. Written as DNA, the CDR3 is TGTGCCAGCAGCCAGGGGCCGGGGGCAGGCACCGGGGAGCTGTTTTTT. It translates to CASSQGPGAGTGELFF.

This clone was detected only a few times. The CDR3 region is CASSSSINEQFF. CDR3 nucleotides: TGTGCCAGCAGCTCCAGTATCAATGAGCAGTTCTTC. The chain couples TRBV9 to TRBJ2-1; D unresolved. Trimming cost V 4 bases and J 6 bases, with 8 bases left between them. Germline V gene sequence: CDR1 SGDLS, CDR2 YYNGEE. The CDR3 is 12 residues long.

A word on this clone: This may come from a read error, since a much larger clone is one base off. The rearrangement links TRBV7-2 to TRBJ2-7; D is ambiguous. Per germline, CDR1 SGHTA and CDR2 FQGNSA. The CDR3 length is 13 residues. The V end was cut by 1 base, the J end by 3 bases, with 7 bases between. The CDR3 DNA reads TGTGCCAGCAGCTTAGGGCAGAACTACGAGCAGTACTTC. This codes for CASSLGQNYEQYF.

The chain carries TRBV7-9 and TRBJ1-4, with D unclear. The CDR3 totals 17 residues. Trimming shortened V by 1 base and J by 1 base, and 13 bases separated the two germline ends. The germline V gene has CDR1 SEHNR and CDR2 FQNEAQ (reference sequence). The CDR3 region is CASSLGTTWETNEKLFF. In DNA, the CDR3 is TGTGCCAGCAGCTTAGGGACCACCTGGGAAACTAATGAAAAACTGTTTTTT.

J is TRBJ2-5 and V is TRBV6-1; weak D call: TRBD2 (6 bases). Trimming removed 2 bases from V and 4 bases from J, with 11 bases in between. The CDR3 runs to 14 residues. Per germline, CDR1 MNHNS and CDR2 SASEGT. As DNA, the CDR3 is TGTGCCAGCAGTGAATTCGGGGGTGGAGAGACCCAGTACTTC. It codes for CASSEFGGGETQYF.

This clone appeared a few times. The chain joins TRBV7-2 to TRBJ2-2; D call uncertain. The length of the CDR3 is 15 residues. V shed 5 bases and J shed 1 base, with 11 bases lying between them. The germline V gene encodes CDR1 SGHTA and CDR2 FQGNSA. The CDR3 spells CASSPTAQNTGELFF. Here the CDR3 DNA reads TGTGCCAGCAGCCCGACCGCACAGAACACCGGGGAGCTGTTTTTT.

The chain has TRBV5-1 and TRBJ2-7, with D hard to call. The V end lost 0 bases, the J end lost 0 bases, and 7 bases lay between the germline ends. The CDR3 consists of 14 residues. CDR1 SGHRS and CDR2 YFSETQ come from the germline V gene. The CDR3 region has the DNA TGCGCCAGCAGCTTGGACACCACCTCCTACGAGCAGTACTTC. Translation gives CASSLDTTSYEQYF.